Here is one TCR beta chain with its context. The target of this receptor is not known. No quality values exist for individual bases; no much larger clone is one base distant. Genomic DNA was extracted with the Qiagen DNeasy kit from unsorted PBMCs and from negatively selected CD4+ and CD8+ fractions. TCR beta CDR3 regions were subjected to amplification by immunoSEQ multiplex PCR with primers that anneal to V and J segments. Amplification bias was minimized using a synthetic immune receptor repertoire, and residual bias was removed computationally after sequencing. The paper's data handling went like this. Repertoire diversity was quantified as the Shannon entropy index using custom Python scripts. The unsorted, CD4+ and CD8+ repertoires were each analyzed separately, with the exception of combined analyses, where CD4+ and CD8+ sequences were merged in silico. A clone counted as expanded when the clone's frequency after treatment rose at least 2-fold relative to C1D1, and clones undetected at baseline were given a pseudocount of 0.5. Singleton clones were defined as clones with 0 or 1 copy at C1D1, and non-singleton clones were defined as clones with 2 or more copies. Clones expanded in unsorted samples were annotated as CD4+, CD8+ or unknown by matching protein sequences in sorted samples from the same patient. Diversity changes from C1D1 to C4D1 were tested in paired samples using Wilcoxon tests. The immuneACCESS repertoire file appears here via TCRdb, limited to in-frame rearrangements. These files lack a portion of the clones; in checked studies, under half of the deficit traces to unresolved V genes, and the cause of the others is not known. The DNA gave D and trimming, while V, J and clone size come from that table. In this sample the table shows roughly 150,000 clones, around 84% of which occur a single time. The top ten constitute roughly a tenth of the sample.

These data are taken from a study of PD-1 blockade in classical Hodgkin lymphoma (dated by TCRdb to about 2020). For the study in its entirety: Nivolumab dosing was 3 mg/kg intravenously every 2 weeks, continuing until either disease progression or unacceptable toxicity. To define a peripheral blood immune signature of response to PD-1 blockade in classical Hodgkin lymphoma, the study combined TCR beta sequencing with CyTOF.

The paper's findings and limits, for the study overall: Trial patients with a complete response had baseline diversity similar to that of newly diagnosed patients, while partial responders and progressors had significantly lower diversity. A significant rise by C4D1 was seen in CD4+ but not CD8+ TCR diversity (p=0.0027 vs p=0.16), with the rise being most apparent in complete responders (p=0.02). The study covered only a single clinical trial cohort, and the causes of the repertoire differences, possibly disease activity or prior therapy, were still not defined. Newly diagnosed patients were reported to have lower baseline TCR diversity than healthy donors, and relapsed/refractory patients were reported to have lower baseline TCR diversity still. Diversity was lower in patients who began nivolumab less than 1 year after ASCT, so these patients were left out of later analyses to avoid confounding by immune reconstitution.

V is pruned by 6 bases and J by 5 bases, leaving 10 bases of the junction without a gene match. The CDR3 spans 16 residues, from the cysteine through the phenylalanine. Only the CDR3 DNA is retained, 48 bases long and in frame from the first base. CDR1 and CDR2 were assigned from the germline V gene as MDHEN and SYDVKM. The time point label, read with the paper, signifies: cycle 2 day 1 (C2D1) of nivolumab. Relapse after autologous stem cell transplantation had occurred in all trial patients, and cohorts A, B and C were distinguished by prior brentuximab vedotin exposure. The trial cohort comprised some 60 patients with relapsed/refractory classical Hodgkin lymphoma whose best overall responses were complete response, partial response or progressive disease. Trial patients were treated with single-agent nivolumab in the multi-cohort phase II CheckMate 205 trial. Best overall response was determined by an independent review committee according to the 2007 International Working Group response criteria. Trial PBMCs were obtained immediately prior to nivolumab initiation (C1D1) and on therapy at cycle 2 day 1 and cycle 4 day 1. Peripheral blood was collected in 8 mL Vacutainer Cell Preparation Tubes, from which PBMCs were isolated by centrifugation and then cryopreserved.

Sample: peripheral blood mononuclear cells (PBMCs), taken before the second cycle of nivolumab. The chain is made from TRBV28 and TRBJ2-3, and 11 bases in between align with TRBD2. The TCR sequence derives from a human donor with classical Hodgkin lymphoma. CDR3 loop: CASRASGRMAVDTQYF. The nucleotides are TGTGCCAGCAGGGCTAGCGGGAGGATGGCGGTAGATACGCAGTATTTT.